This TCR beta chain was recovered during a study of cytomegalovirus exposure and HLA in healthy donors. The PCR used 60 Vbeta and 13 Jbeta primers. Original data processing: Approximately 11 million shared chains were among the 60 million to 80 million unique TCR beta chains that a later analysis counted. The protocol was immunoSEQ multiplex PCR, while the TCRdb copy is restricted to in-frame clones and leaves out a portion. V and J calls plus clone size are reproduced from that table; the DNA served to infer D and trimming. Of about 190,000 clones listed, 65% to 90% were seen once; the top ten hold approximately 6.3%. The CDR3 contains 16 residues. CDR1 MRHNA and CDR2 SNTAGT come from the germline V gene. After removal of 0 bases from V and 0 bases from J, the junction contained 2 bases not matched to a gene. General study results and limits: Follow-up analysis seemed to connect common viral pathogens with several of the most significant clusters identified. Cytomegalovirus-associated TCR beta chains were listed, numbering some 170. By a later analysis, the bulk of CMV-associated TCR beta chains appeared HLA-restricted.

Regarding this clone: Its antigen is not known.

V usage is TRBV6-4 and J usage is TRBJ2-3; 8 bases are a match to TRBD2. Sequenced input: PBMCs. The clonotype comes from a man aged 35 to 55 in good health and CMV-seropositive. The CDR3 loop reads CASSDSSGGSTDTQYF. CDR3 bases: TGTGCCAGCAGTGACTCGAGCGGGGGTAGCACAGATACGCAGTATTTT.